Presented here are 9 T cell receptor beta chains from one specimen sequenced in a study of blood T cells in healthy people across ages. Then a second PCR, running about 7 to 11 cycles, was carried out with a sample-barcoded 5' primer and a J-beta primer mix. One entry per CDR3 protein results from TCRdb running MiXCR on the 5' RACE reads. The table lists about 1 million distinct CDR3 sequences, around 27% of them singletons. These data were also filed under a second study, of T cells of mothers and their children.

The specimen was blood. These receptors all come from a girl aged 2 to 9 in good health.

The chain is built from TRBV4-1 and TRBJ1-2; D unclear. The germline V and J ends were trimmed by 0 bases and 6 bases, with 8 bases remaining between them. CDR1 is MGHRA and CDR2 is YSYEKL in the germline V gene. The CDR3 length is 13 residues. The CDR3 DNA follows: TGCGCCAGCAGCCAAGATGGGTGGGATGGCTACACCTTC. It yields the protein CASSQDGWDGYTF.

Regarding this clonotype: At one end, the junction sequence differs from germline, possibly due to a read error. The chain employs TRBV27 and TRBJ2-5; D tentatively reads TRBD1 or TRBD2 (6 bases each). This CDR3 has 16 amino acids. CDR1 MNHEY and CDR2 SMNVEV come from the germline V gene (reference sequence). The CDR3 DNA reads TGTGCCAGCAGTTTCTCTGGGACTCCGAGGACAGAGACCCAGTGCTTC. Translation gives CASSFSGTPRTETQCF.

The rearrangement uses TRBV29-1 and TRBJ2-5; 11 bases match TRBD2. The DNA matches TRBJ2-1 better at its end, which makes the J call doubtful. Looked up from germline, CDR1 is SQVTM and CDR2 is ANQGSEA. The CDR3 spans 14 residues. The chain's CDR3 is CSVVAGGPGGEQFF. The CDR3 DNA reads as TGCAGCGTGGTAGCGGGAGGGCCTGGTGGGGAGCAGTTCTTC.

The rearrangement links TRBV6-1 to TRBJ2-1; unclear D gene. The CDR3 runs 13 residues. CDR1 is MNHNS and CDR2 is SASEGT in the germline V gene. The CDR3 loop reads CGIGRNSYNEQFF. The CDR3 DNA is TGTGGAATAGGGCGGAACTCCTACAATGAGCAGTTCTTC.

This clonotype has more than one count but fewer than ten. The V call is TRBV12-3 or TRBV12-4, the J call TRBJ1-5, with D unresolved. This CDR3 contains 16 residues. The ends were cut back, 4 bases at V and 5 bases at J, with 18 bases in the middle. CDR3 residues: CASSSSGRSIYQPQHF. The DNA of the CDR3 is TGTGCCAGCAGTTCCTCCGGTCGTTCCATTTATCAGCCCCAGCATTTT.

This clonotype was observed a few times. This chain joins TRBV5-8 and TRBJ2-5; D gene unclear. The CDR3 has 15 amino acids. V lost 3 bases and J 0 bases, leaving 12 bases between the germline ends. Germline V gene sequence: CDR1 SGHTS, CDR2 YDEGEE. The CDR3: CASSYRAQDQETQYF. For the CDR3, the DNA is TGTGCCAGCAGCTACAGAGCTCAGGACCAAGAGACCCAGTACTTC. The full variable domain, its missing parts supplied by reference TRBV5-8 and TRBJ2-5, is EAGVTQSPTHLIKTRGQQATLRCSPISGHTSVYWYQQALGLGLQFLLWYDEGEERNRGNFPPRFSGRQFPNYSSELNVNALELEDSALYLCASSYRAQDQETQYFGPGTRLLVL.

V is TRBV6-5 and J is TRBJ1-4; 7 nucleotides align to TRBD1. The CDR3 spans 16 residues. Germline values: CDR1 MNHEY, CDR2 SVGAGI. With 0 bases clipped from V and 10 bases from J, the junction kept 11 bases outside the gene matches. In nucleotides, the CDR3 is TGTGCCAGCAGTTACTCTCTACAGGGGTGGTCGGGAAAACTGTTTTTT. Translating it yields CASSYSLQGWSGKLFF.

The rearrangement uses TRBV12-3 or TRBV12-4 and TRBJ2-5; D tentatively reads TRBD1 or TRBD2 (5 bases each). There are 15 residues in the CDR3. The V gene lost 6 bases and the J gene lost 4 bases, with 18 bases spanning the gap. CDR3 sequence: CASRPGTQQSETQYF. CDR3 DNA: TGTGCCAGCAGACCCGGGACCCAGCAATCAGAGACCCAGTACTTC.

This clonotype showed up just a few times. Compared with germline, one end of the junction differs, possibly owing to a read error. The rearrangement joins TRBV29-1 to TRBJ2-2; D is perhaps TRBD2 (5 bases). The CDR3 length is 11 residues. Germline assignment: CDR1 SQVTM and CDR2 ANQGSEA. The CDR3 DNA reads TGCAGCGTTGGTGGGTTCGGGGAACTGTTTTTT. Translated: CSVGGFGELFF.